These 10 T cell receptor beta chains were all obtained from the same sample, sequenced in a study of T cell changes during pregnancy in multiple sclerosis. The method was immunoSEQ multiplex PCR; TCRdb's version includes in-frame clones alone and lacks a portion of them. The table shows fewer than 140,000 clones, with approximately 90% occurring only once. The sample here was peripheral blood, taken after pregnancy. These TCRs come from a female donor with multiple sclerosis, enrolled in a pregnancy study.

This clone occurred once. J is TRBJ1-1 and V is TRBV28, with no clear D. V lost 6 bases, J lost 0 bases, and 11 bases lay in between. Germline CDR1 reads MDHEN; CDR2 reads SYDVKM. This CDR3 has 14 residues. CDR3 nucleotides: TGTGCCAGCAGGGAGGAGTCCATGAACACTGAAGCTTTCTTT. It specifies CASREESMNTEAFF.

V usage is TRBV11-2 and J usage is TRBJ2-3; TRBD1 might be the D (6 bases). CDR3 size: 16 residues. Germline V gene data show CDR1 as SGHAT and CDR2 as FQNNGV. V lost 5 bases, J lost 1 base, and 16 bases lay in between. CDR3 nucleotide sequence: TGTGCCAGCAGCCCGACAGGACCGGGACGCACAGATACGCAGTATTTT. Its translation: CASSPTGPGRTDTQYF.

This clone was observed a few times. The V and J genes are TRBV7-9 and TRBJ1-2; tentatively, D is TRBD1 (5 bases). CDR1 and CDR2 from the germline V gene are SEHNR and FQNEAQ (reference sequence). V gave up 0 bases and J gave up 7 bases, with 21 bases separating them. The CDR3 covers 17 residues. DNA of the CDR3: TGTGCCAGCAGCTTAGCGTCAGGGCAGGCGGGCGGGGCTGGCTACACCTTC. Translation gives CASSLASGQAGGAGYTF.

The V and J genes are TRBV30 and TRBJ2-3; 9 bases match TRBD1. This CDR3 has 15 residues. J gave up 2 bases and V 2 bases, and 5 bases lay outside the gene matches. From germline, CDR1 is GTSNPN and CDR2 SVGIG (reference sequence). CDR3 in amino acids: CAWSLGTGTTDTQYF. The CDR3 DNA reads TGTGCCTGGAGTCTTGGGACAGGGACCACAGATACGCAGTATTTT.

The CDR3 DNA follows: TGTGCCAGCAGCAACAGGGGGCGCGACACTGAAGCTTTCTTT. It specifies CASSNRGRDTEAFF. V and J are TRBV2 and TRBJ1-1; 9 bases agree with TRBD1. The CDR3 spans 14 residues. J gave up 3 bases and V 6 bases, and 5 bases lay outside the gene matches. Germline CDR1 and CDR2: SNHLY and FYNNEI.

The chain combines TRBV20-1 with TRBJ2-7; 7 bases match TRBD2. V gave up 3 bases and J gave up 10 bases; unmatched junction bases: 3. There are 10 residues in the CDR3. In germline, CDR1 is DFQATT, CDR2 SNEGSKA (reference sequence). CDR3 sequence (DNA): TGCAGTGCTAGGCGGGAGAAACAGTACTTC. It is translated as CSARREKQYF.

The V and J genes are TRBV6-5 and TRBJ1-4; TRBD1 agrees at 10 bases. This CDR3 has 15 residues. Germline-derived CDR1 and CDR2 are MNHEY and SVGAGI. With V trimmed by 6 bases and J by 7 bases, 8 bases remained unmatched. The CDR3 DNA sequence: TGTGCCAGCAGATTGACAGGGGGCGGTGGTGAAAAACTGTTTTTT. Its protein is CASRLTGGGGEKLFF.

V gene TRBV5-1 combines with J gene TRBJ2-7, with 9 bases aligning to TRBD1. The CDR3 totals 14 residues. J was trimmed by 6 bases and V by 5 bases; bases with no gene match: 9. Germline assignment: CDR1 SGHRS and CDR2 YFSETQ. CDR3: CASSVGQGLGEQYF. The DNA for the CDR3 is TGCGCCAGCAGTGTGGGACAGGGTCTAGGCGAGCAGTACTTC.

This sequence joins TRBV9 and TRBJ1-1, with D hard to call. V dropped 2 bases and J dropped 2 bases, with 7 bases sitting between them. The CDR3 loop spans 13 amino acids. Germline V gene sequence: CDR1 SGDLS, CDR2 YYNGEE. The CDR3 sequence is CASSVQINTEAFF. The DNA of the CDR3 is TGTGCCAGCAGCGTTCAGATTAACACTGAAGCTTTCTTT.

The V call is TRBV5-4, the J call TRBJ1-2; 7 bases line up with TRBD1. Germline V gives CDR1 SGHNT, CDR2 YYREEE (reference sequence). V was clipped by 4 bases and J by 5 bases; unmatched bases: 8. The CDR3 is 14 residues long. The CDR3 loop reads CASSEPRGRYGYTF. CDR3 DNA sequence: TGTGCCAGCAGCGAGCCCAGGGGGAGGTATGGCTACACCTTC.